This record covers a single TCR beta chain. A read error may explain this, as a much larger clone is one base away. The data stem from a study of neurological immune-mediated disorders. TCRdb reprocessed the 5' RACE reads via MiXCR and lists one record per CDR3 protein. The sample includes about 55,000 distinct CDR3 sequences, 4% to 5.5% of them seen just once. PBMCs numbering 2 million and stored at -80 C yielded the unsorted libraries. From germline, CDR1 is SGHVS and CDR2 FQNEAQ. This CDR3 is 11 amino acids long. V shed 6 bases and J shed 4 bases, with 3 bases lying between them. Specimen: PBMCs. This TCR was recovered from a man aged 45-65 years with multiple sclerosis. This chain connects TRBV7-8 to TRBJ2-2, with D hard to call. CDR3 in DNA: TGTGCCAGCAGAGGCACCGGGGAGCTGTTTTTT. Its translation is CASRGTGELFF.